This TCR beta chain stems from a study of T cell responses to AZD1222 COVID-19 vaccine. Trimming cost V 4 bases and J 2 bases, with 6 bases left between them. Germline V CDR1 and CDR2: LGHDT, YNNKEL (reference sequence). The CDR3 is 14 residues long. The method was immunoSEQ multiplex PCR; TCRdb's version includes in-frame clones alone and lacks a portion of them. The table shows roughly 170,000 clones, with roughly nine tenths occurring only once. The chain links TRBV3-1 (or the pseudogene TRBV3-2) to TRBJ1-6; D unresolved. The clonotype originates from an adult in good health. The sequencing used peripheral blood, collected on day 0 of AZD1222 vaccination. CDR3 amino acids: CASSPRAYNSPLHF. The CDR3 DNA sequence: TGTGCCAGCAGCCCCCGGGCCTATAATTCACCCCTCCACTTT.